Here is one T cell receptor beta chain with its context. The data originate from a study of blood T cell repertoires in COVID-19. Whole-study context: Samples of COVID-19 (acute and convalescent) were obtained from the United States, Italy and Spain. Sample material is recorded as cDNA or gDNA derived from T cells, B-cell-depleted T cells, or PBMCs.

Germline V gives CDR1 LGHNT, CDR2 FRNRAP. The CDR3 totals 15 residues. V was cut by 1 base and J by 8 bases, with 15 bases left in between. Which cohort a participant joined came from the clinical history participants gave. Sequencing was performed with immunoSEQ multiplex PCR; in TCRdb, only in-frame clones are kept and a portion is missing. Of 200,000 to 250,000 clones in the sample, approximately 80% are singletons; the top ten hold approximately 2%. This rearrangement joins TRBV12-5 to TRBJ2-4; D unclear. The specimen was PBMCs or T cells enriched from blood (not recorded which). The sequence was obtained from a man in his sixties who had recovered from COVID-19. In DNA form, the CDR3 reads TGTGCTAGTGGTTTGGCAAATCCCTTCCCAGACATTCAGTACTTC. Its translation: CASGLANPFPDIQYF. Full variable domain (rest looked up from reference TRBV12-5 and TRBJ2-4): DARVTQTPRHKVTEMGQEVTMRCQPILGHNTVFWYRQTMMQGLELLAYFRNRAPLDDSGMPKDRFSAEMPDATLATLKIQPSEPRDSAVYFCASGLANPFPDIQYFGAGTRLSVL.